The 4 T cell receptor beta chains presented below share a single source sample, sequenced in a study of response to subunit inactivated influenza vaccine. TCRdb re-called the RT-PCR reads through MiXCR, storing one row per CDR3 protein. In the table there are about 700,000 distinct CDR3 sequences, approximately 13% of which are singletons. Specimen: PBMCs from blood, collected around 15 days before vaccination. Source of these receptors: a man in his forties or fifties who received an inactivated influenza vaccine.

Ten or more counts support this clonotype. V usage is TRBV12-3 or TRBV12-4 and J usage is TRBJ1-1; D is uncertain. V was cut by 6 bases and J by 1 base, with 9 bases left in between. The CDR3 consists of 13 residues. As DNA, the CDR3 is TGTGCCAGCAGCCCCGGGCCGAACACTGAAGCTTTCTTT. It translates to CASSPGPNTEAFF.

The rearrangement uses TRBV7-2 and TRBJ2-3, with D possibly being TRBD2 (5 bases). With 8 bases removed from V and 4 bases from J, the gap between germline ends came to 13 bases. The CDR3 has 13 residues. The germline CDR1 and CDR2 sequences are SGHTA and FQGNSA. The CDR3 sequence: CASGRPRADTQYF. CDR3 DNA sequence: TGTGCCAGCGGCCGGCCGAGGGCAGATACGCAGTATTTT.

This clonotype was observed at least ten times. The chain couples TRBV12-3 or TRBV12-4 to TRBJ1-2, with TRBD1 matching over 8 bases. Germline trimming cut 3 bases from V and 7 bases from J; bases unmatched to any gene: 10. The CDR3 is made up of 15 amino acids. The CDR3 DNA follows: TGTGCCAGCAGTTTGGAGGCAGGGGGCACAGGTGGCTACACCTTC. Its protein product is CASSLEAGGTGGYTF.

The chain links TRBV5-1 to TRBJ2-1, with TRBD1 as a possible D gene (6 bases). The germline V gene has CDR1 SGHRS and CDR2 YFSETQ. The CDR3 is 14 residues long. The V and J ends lost 4 bases and 7 bases respectively, with 15 bases between them. CDR3 protein: CASSLDPGANEQFF. CDR3 bases: TGCGCCAGCAGCCTTGACCCAGGGGCTAATGAGCAGTTCTTC. The variable domain in full, with the rest retrieved from reference TRBV5-1 and TRBJ2-1, is KAGVTQTPRYLIKTRGQQVTLSCSPISGHRSVSWYQQTPGQGLQFLFEYFSETQRNKGNFPGRFSGRQFSNSRSEMNVSTLELGDSALYLCASSLDPGANEQFFGPGTRLTVL.